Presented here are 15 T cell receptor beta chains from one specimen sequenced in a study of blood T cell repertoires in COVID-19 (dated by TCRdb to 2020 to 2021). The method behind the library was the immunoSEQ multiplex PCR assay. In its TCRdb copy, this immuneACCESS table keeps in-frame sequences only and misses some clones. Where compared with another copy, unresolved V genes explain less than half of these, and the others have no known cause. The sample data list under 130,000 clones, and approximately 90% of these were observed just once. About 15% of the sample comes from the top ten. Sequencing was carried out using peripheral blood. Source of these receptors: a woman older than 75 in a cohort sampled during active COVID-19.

CDR3 nucleotide sequence: TGTGCCAGCAGACCGGGACAGGGCTGGGAAAAACTGTTTTTT. Its translation: CASRPGQGWEKLFF. The chain employs TRBV6-5 and TRBJ1-4; the match to TRBD1 covers 9 bases. The CDR3 consists of 14 residues. Germline V CDR1 and CDR2: MNHEY, SVGAGI. With 6 bases clipped from V and 8 bases from J, the junction kept 7 bases outside the gene matches.

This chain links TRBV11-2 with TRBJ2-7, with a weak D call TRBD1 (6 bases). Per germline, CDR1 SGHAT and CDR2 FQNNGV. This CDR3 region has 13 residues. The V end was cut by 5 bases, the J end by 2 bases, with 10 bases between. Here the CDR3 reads CASSPQGTYEQYF. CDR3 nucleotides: TGTGCCAGCAGCCCACAGGGCACCTACGAGCAGTACTTC.

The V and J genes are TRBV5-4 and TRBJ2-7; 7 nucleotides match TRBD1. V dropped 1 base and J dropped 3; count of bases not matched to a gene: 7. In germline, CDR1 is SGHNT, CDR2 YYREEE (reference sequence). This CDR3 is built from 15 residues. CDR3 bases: TGTGCCAGCAGCTTGCCCGGGACAGATTTCTACGAGCAGTACTTC. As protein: CASSLPGTDFYEQYF. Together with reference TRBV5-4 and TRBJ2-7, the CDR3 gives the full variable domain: ETGVTQSPTHLIKTRGQQVTLRCSSQSGHNTVSWYQQALGQGPQFIFQYYREEENGRGNFPPRFSGLQFPNYSSELNVNALELDDSALYLCASSLPGTDFYEQYFGPGTRLTVT.

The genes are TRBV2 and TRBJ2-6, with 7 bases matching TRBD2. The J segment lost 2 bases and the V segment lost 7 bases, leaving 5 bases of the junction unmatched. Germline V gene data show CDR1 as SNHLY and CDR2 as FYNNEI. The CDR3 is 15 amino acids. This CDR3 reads CASNYGLAGANVLTF. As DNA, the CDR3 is TGTGCCAGCAATTACGGACTAGCTGGGGCCAACGTCCTGACTTTC. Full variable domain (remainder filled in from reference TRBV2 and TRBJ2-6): EPEVTQTPSHQVTQMGQEVILRCVPISNHLYFYWYRQILGQKVEFLVSFYNNEISEKSEIFDDQFSVERPDGSNFTLKIRSTKLEDSAMYFCASNYGLAGANVLTFGAGSRLTVL.

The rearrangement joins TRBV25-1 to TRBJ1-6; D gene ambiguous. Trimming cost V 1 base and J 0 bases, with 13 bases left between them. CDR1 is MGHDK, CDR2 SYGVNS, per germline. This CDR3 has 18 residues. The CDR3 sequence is CASSELAPGASYNSPLHF. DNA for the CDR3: TGTGCCAGCAGTGAATTGGCCCCGGGTGCCTCCTATAATTCACCCCTCCACTTT.

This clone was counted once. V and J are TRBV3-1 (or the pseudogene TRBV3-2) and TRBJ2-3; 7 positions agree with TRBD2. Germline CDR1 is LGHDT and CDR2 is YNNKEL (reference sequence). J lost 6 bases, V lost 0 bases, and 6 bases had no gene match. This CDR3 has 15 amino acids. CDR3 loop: CASSQERGVFDTQYF. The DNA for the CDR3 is TGTGCCAGCAGCCAAGAACGGGGGGTGTTTGATACGCAGTATTTT.

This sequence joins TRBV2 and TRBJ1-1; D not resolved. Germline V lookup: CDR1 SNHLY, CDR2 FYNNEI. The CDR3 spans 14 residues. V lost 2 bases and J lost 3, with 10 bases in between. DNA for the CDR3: TGTGCCAGCAGTGAACTGGCAGGCTACACTGAAGCTTTCTTT. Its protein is CASSELAGYTEAFF.

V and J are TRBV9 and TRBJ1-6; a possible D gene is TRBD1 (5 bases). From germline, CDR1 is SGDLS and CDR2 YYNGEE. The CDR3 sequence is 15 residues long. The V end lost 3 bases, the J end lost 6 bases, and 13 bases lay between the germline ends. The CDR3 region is CASSGGHGSNSPLHF. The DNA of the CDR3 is TGTGCCAGCAGCGGAGGACACGGTAGTAATTCACCCCTCCACTTT.

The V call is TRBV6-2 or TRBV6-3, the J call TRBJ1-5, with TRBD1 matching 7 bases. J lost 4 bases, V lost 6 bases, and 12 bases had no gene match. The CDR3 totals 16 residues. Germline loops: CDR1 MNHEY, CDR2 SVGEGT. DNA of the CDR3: TGTGCCAGCAGCCCTGGGACAGCCGTCCTTAATCAGCCCCAGCATTTT. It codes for CASSPGTAVLNQPQHF.

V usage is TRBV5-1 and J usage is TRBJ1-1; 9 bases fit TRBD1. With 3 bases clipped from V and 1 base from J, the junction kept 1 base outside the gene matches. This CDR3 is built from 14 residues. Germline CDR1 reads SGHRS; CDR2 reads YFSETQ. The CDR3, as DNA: TGCGCCAGCAGCTGGGGACAGGGGAACACTGAAGCTTTCTTT. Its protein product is CASSWGQGNTEAFF.

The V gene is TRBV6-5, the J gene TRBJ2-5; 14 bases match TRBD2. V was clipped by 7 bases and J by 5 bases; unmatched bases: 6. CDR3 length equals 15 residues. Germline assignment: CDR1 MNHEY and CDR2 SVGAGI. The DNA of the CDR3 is TGTGCCAGCATTGGACTAGCGGGAGGCTGGGAGACCCAGTACTTC. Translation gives CASIGLAGGWETQYF.

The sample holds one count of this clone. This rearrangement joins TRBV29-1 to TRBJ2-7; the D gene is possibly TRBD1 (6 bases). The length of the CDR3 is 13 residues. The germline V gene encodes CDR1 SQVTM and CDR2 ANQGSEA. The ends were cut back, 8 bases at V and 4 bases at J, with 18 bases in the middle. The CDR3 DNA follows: TGCAGCACTAGAACAGGGACGAAGTACGAGCAGTACTTC. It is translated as CSTRTGTKYEQYF.

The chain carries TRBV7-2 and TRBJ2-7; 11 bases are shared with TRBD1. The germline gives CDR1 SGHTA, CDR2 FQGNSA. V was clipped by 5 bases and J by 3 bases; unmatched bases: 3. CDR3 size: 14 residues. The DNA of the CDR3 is TGTGCCAGCAGCGGGACAGGGGGAATCTACGAGCAGTACTTC. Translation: CASSGTGGIYEQYF.

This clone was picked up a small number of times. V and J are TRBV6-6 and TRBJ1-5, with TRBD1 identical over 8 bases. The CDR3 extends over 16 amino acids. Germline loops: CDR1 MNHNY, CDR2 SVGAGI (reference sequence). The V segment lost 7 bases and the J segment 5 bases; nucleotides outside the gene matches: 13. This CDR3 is CASMLRQGPSDQPQHF. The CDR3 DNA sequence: TGTGCCAGCATGCTTCGACAGGGGCCTTCGGATCAGCCCCAGCATTTT.

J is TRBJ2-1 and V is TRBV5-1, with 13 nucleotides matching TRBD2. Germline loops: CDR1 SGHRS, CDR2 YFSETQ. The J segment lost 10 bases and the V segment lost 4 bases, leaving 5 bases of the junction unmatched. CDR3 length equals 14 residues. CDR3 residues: CASSNGTSGMEQFF. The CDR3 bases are TGCGCCAGCAGCAACGGGACTAGCGGGATGGAGCAGTTCTTC.